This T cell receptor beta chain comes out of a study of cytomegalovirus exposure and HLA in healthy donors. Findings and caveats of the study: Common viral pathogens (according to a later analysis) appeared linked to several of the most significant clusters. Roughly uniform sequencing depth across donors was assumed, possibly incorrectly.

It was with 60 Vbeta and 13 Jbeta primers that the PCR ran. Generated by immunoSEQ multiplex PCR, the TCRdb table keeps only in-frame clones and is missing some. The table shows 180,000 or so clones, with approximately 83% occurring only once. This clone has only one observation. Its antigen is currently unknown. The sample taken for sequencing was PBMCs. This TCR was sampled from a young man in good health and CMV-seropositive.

CDR3 DNA: TGCGCCAGCAGCCAAGTAGCGATAAACTACGAGCAGTACTTC. Its protein product is CASSQVAINYEQYF. V gene TRBV4-1 combines with J gene TRBJ2-7, with D maybe TRBD2 (5 bases). Germline V gene data show CDR1 as MGHRA and CDR2 as YSYEKL. V was pared by 1 base and J by 3 bases, with 10 bases between. The CDR3 covers 14 residues.